The text below deals with one TCR beta chain. Its antigen is undetermined. Looked up from germline, CDR1 is MGHRA and CDR2 is YSYEKL. Trimming shortened V by 4 bases and J by 7 bases, and 16 bases separated the two germline ends. The CDR3 has 14 residues. These data are taken from a study of T cell repertoires in cytomegalovirus infection. Study context: CMV infection together with matching HLA type was indicated by public TCR beta signatures.

TCRdb called the reads again in MiXCR, with one record for every CDR3 protein. Among about 220,000 distinct CDR3 sequences listed, 30% to 45% were seen once. Study-level findings and limits: Based on cumulative public TCR beta family frequency, carriers of CMV plus the relevant HLA were identified. HLA-C-restricted CMV clonotypes gave the most frequent clonotype in two of eight donors.

The chain links TRBV4-1 to TRBJ1-1, with unresolved D. The source was CD8+ T cells from cultured PBMCs, collected from culture after CMV antigen stimulation. The receptor comes from a human donor in good health (CMV status not recorded). Some clones in this sample may be carry-over from other donors' samples. The CDR3 reads CASSLHQEWNEAFF. DNA for the CDR3: TGCGCCAGCAGCCTTCATCAAGAGTGGAATGAAGCTTTCTTT.